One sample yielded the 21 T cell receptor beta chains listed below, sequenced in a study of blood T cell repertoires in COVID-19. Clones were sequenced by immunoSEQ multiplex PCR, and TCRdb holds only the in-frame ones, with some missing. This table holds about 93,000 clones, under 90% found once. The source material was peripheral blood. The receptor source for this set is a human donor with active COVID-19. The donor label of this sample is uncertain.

Here the CDR3 reads CASSHEDSRGTYEQYF. For the CDR3, the DNA is TGCGCCAGCAGCCATGAAGACAGTCGTGGAACCTACGAGCAGTACTTC. The chain joins TRBV4-1 to TRBJ2-7; a weak D match, TRBD1 (5 bases). The CDR3 extends over 16 amino acids. The germline V and J ends were trimmed by 3 bases and 2 bases, with 17 bases remaining between them. The V gene's germline CDR1 is MGHRA and CDR2 YSYEKL.

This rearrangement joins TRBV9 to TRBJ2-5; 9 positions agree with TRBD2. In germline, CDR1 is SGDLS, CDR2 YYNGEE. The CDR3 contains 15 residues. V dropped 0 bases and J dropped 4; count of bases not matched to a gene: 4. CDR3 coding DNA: TGTGCCAGCAGCGTAGGGGGTAGCGGGGGAGAGACCCAGTACTTC. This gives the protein CASSVGGSGGETQYF.

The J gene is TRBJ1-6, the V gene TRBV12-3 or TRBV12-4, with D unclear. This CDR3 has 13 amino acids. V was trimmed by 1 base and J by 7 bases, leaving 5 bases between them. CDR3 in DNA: TGTGCCAGCAGTTTAGTCAGGAATTCACCCCTCCACTTT. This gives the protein CASSLVRNSPLHF.

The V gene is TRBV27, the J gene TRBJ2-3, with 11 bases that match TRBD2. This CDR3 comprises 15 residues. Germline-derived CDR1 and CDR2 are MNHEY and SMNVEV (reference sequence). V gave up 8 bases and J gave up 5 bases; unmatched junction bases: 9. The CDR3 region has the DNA TGTGCCAGCCACCCCATGGGACTAGCGGTAGATACGCAGTATTTT. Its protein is CASHPMGLAVDTQYF.

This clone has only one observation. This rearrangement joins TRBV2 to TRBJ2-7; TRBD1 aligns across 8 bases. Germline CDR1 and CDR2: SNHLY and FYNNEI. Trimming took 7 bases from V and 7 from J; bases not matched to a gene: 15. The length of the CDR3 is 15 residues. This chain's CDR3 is CASTGPGQGAREQYF. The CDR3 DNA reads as TGTGCCAGCACCGGCCCCGGGCAGGGGGCGCGGGAGCAGTACTTC.

CDR3 region: CASSSRDTAQPQHF. In nucleotides, the CDR3 is TGTGCCAGCAGTTCAAGAGACACTGCTCAGCCCCAGCATTTT. This chain joins TRBV27 and TRBJ1-5; unclear D gene. The V end was cut by 4 bases, the J end by 6 bases, with 13 bases between. CDR1 and CDR2 from the germline V gene are MNHEY and SMNVEV (reference sequence). This CDR3 contains 14 residues.

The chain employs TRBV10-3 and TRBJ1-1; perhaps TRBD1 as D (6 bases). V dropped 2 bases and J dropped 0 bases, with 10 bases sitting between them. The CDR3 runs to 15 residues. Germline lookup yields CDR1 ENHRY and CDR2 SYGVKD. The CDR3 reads CAISEAQGLNTEAFF. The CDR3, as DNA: TGTGCCATCAGTGAGGCACAGGGACTGAACACTGAAGCTTTCTTT.

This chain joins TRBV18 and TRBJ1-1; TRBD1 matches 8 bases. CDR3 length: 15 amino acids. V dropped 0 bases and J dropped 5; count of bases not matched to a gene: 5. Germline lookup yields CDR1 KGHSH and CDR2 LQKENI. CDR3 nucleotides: TGTGCCAGCTCACCACCGTCAGGGGGCAGGACTGAAGCTTTCTTT. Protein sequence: CASSPPSGGRTEAFF.

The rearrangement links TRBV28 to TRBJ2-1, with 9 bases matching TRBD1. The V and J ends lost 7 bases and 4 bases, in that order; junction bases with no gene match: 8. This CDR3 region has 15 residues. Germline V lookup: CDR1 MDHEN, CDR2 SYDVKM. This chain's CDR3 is CASTVGGTGYNEQFF. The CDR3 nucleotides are TGTGCCAGCACCGTCGGCGGGACAGGGTACAATGAGCAGTTCTTC.

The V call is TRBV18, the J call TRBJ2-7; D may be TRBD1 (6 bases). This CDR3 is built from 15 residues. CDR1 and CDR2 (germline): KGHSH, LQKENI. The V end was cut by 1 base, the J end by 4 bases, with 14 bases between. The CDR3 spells CASSPQGGLGYEQYF. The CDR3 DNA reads TGTGCCAGCTCACCACAAGGGGGTTTAGGTTACGAGCAGTACTTC.

The CDR3 region has the DNA TGTGCCAGCAGCCACTTAAACGACTTGGACACTGAAGCTTTCTTT. Translated, it gives CASSHLNDLDTEAFF. The chain uses TRBV14 and TRBJ1-1; no clear D gene. Germline CDR1 is SGHDN and CDR2 is FVKESK. With 3 bases removed from V and 3 bases from J, the gap between germline ends came to 14 bases. CDR3 size: 15 residues. Drawing the rest from reference TRBV14 and TRBJ1-1, the complete variable domain is EAGVTQFPSHSVIEKGQTVTLRCDPISGHDNLYWYRRVMGKEIKFLLHFVKESKQDESGMPNNRFLAERTGGTYSTLKVQPAELEDSGVYFCASSHLNDLDTEAFFGQGTRLTVV.

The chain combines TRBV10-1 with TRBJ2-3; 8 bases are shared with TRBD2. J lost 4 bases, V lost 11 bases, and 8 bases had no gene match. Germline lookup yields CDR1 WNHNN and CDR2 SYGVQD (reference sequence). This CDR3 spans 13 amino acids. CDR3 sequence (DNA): TGCGCCGCTGACCGGGGGGGCGCAGATACGCAGTATTTT. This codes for CAADRGGADTQYF.

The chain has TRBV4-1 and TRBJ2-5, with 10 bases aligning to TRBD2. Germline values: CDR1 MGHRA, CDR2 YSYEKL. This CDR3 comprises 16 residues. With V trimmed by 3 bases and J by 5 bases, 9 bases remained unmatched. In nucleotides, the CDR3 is TGCGCCAGCAGCCAGGACAGGACTAGCGGCATTGAGACCCAGTACTTC. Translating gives CASSQDRTSGIETQYF.

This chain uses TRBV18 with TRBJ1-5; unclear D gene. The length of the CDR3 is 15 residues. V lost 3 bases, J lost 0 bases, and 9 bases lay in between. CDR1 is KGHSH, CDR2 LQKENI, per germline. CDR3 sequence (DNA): TGTGCCAGCTCACCCGCGGGGTATAGCAATCAGCCCCAGCATTTT. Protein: CASSPAGYSNQPQHF.

This chain's CDR3 is CASSALGLINEKLFF. The DNA for the CDR3 is TGTGCCAGTAGTGCCTTGGGGCTGATTAATGAAAAACTGTTTTTT. The rearrangement links TRBV19 to TRBJ1-4, with a possible D match to TRBD1 (5 bases). The CDR3 totals 15 residues. The V end lost 5 bases, the J end lost 4 bases, and 14 bases lay between the germline ends. Germline assignment: CDR1 LNHDA and CDR2 SQIVND (reference sequence). The full variable domain, rest sourced from reference TRBV19 and TRBJ1-4, is DGGITQSPKYLFRKEGQNVTLSCEQNLNHDAMYWYRQDPGQGLRLIYYSQIVNDFQKGDIAEGYSVSREKKESFPLTVTSAQKNPTAFYLCASSALGLINEKLFFGSGTQLSVL.

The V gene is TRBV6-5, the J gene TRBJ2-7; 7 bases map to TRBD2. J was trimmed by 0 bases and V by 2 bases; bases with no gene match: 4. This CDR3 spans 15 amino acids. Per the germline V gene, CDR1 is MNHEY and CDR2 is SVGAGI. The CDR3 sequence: CASSYSRTSSYEQYF. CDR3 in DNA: TGTGCCAGCAGTTACAGCAGGACTAGCTCCTACGAGCAGTACTTC.

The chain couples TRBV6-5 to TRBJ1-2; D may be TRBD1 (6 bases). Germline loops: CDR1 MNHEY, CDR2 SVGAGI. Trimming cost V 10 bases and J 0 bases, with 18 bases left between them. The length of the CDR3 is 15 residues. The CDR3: CATKRGALANYGYTF. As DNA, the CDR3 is TGTGCCACCAAACGGGGGGCCTTAGCTAACTATGGCTACACCTTC.

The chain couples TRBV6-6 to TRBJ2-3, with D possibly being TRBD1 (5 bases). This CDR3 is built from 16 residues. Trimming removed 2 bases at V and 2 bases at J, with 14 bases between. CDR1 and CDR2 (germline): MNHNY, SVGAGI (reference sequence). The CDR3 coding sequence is TGTGCCAGCAGTTACCTGGGGCTAGGTCCCACAGATACGCAGTATTTT. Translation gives CASSYLGLGPTDTQYF.

CDR3 sequence (DNA): TGCGCCAGCAGCTTGGCTGGGGCGAGCTCCTACGAGCAGTACTTC. Its protein product is CASSLAGASSYEQYF. The chain employs TRBV5-1 and TRBJ2-7; D is possibly TRBD1 (5 bases). Deletions cut 0 bases from V and 0 bases from J, with 10 bases between. Germline CDR1 and CDR2: SGHRS and YFSETQ. The CDR3 is 15 amino acids.

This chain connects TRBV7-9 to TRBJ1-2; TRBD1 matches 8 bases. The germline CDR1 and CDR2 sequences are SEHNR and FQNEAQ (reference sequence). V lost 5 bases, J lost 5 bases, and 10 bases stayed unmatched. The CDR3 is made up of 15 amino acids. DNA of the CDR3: TGTGCCAGCAGCGTTGGGACAGGCCACGGGTATGGCTACACCTTC. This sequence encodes CASSVGTGHGYGYTF.

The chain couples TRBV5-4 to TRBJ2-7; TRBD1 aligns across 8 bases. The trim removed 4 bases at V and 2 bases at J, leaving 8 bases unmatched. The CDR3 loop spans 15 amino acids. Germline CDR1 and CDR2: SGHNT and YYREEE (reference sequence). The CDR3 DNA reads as TGTGCCAGCAGCGGCGGGACAGGTATCGCCTACGAGCAGTACTTC. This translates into CASSGGTGIAYEQYF.